Sequencing of this T cell receptor beta chain was carried out in a study of cytomegalovirus exposure and HLA in healthy donors. This clone was seen just once. Its antigen is unknown. In germline, CDR1 is LNHNV, CDR2 YYDKDF (reference sequence). V was cut by 4 bases and J by 0 bases, with 15 bases left in between. The CDR3 loop spans 16 amino acids. The PCR had 60 Vbeta and 13 Jbeta primers. Here immunoSEQ multiplex PCR was the method, and the copy in TCRdb shows in-frame clones only, minus some. The sample holds about 140,000 clones; roughly 80% are singletons and the top ten take about 3.1%. Study-wide findings and caveats: In a later analysis, HLA-associated TCR beta chains were more clonally expanded than equally common others. A likely sequencing artifact accounted for one observed cluster of highly shared sequence variants. Segments of the TCR beta V type were, in most cases, productive about 90% or about 30% of the time in an earlier analysis.

This chain joins TRBV15 and TRBJ1-2, with D unclear. Sequenced: PBMCs. The sequence came from a man aged 40-50 years in good health and CMV-seronegative. CDR3 in amino acids: CATSTTPPTTNYGYTF. The DNA for the CDR3 is TGTGCCACCAGCACCACTCCCCCGACAACTAACTATGGCTACACCTTC.